Sequencing of this TCR beta chain was carried out in a study of neurological immune-mediated disorders. The length of the CDR3 is 14 residues. Trimming pared 3 bases from V and 0 bases from J, leaving 8 bases between. Germline CDR1 is LGHDT and CDR2 is YNNKEL (reference sequence). This clonotype occurred many times. Antigen unknown. Over 180 million TCR-beta sequences from 15-18 subjects came from every sequencing run. TCRdb re-called the 5' RACE reads through MiXCR, storing one row per CDR3 protein. The data show roughly 80,000 distinct CDR3 sequences, with about 9.3% seen just once and around 2% held by the top ten. Study-level results: Multiple sclerosis, the disease with the least TCR clonal expansion, fell below healthy controls, whereas HTLV-1-associated myelopathy showed the most.

This TCR derives from a man aged 40-49 years in good health. This chain joins TRBV3-1 and TRBJ2-5; D gene ambiguous. Sequenced input: PBMCs. CDR3 in amino acids: CASSQLQYQETQYF. The CDR3, as DNA: TGTGCCAGCAGCCAGTTACAGTACCAAGAGACCCAGTACTTC.